Each of the 27 T cell receptor beta chains below was sequenced from the same sample in a study of shared clonotypes between healthy human individuals. Naive CD8 cells lacked CD45RO and underwent positive selection for CCR7, leaving out terminally differentiated effector memory CD45RA+ cells. The table came from immunoSEQ multiplex PCR; TCRdb's copy has only in-frame clones and leaves some out. The sample holds around 2,000,000 clones, about 95% seen once. The sample comprised naive CD8+ T cells sorted from blood. These receptors all stem from a man between 18 and 29 years old in good health.

The chain is built from TRBV4-2 and TRBJ2-1; D assignment may be TRBD1 or TRBD2 (5 bases each). In germline, CDR1 is LGHNA, CDR2 YNFKEQ. Trimming took off 0 bases at V and 4 bases at J, with 13 bases between the two ends. This CDR3 is 16 amino acids long. The CDR3 coding sequence is TGTGCCAGCAGCCAAGACGGGGAAGGGGCGTACAATGAGCAGTTCTTC. Protein product: CASSQDGEGAYNEQFF.

The rearrangement links TRBV5-1 to TRBJ2-7; D is perhaps TRBD1 (6 bases). Germline CDR1 reads SGHRS; CDR2 reads YFSETQ. V was trimmed by 0 bases and J by 5 bases, leaving 12 bases between them. The CDR3 is made up of 14 amino acids. CDR3 residues: CASSLEGGLDEQYF. In DNA form, the CDR3 reads TGCGCCAGCAGCTTGGAAGGGGGTTTGGACGAGCAGTACTTC.

The rearrangement uses TRBV2 and TRBJ2-3, with TRBD1 as a possible D gene (6 bases). Trimming took off 5 bases at V and 5 bases at J, with 20 bases between the two ends. The length of the CDR3 is 16 residues. Germline V gene lookup returns CDR1 SNHLY and CDR2 FYNNEI. The DNA for the CDR3 is TGTGCCAGCAGTTCCGGATGGACAGACGAGGGAGATACGCAGTATTTT. Its translation is CASSSGWTDEGDTQYF. Full variable domain (missing parts from reference TRBV2 and TRBJ2-3): EPEVTQTPSHQVTQMGQEVILRCVPISNHLYFYWYRQILGQKVEFLVSFYNNEISEKSEIFDDQFSVERPDGSNFTLKIRSTKLEDSAMYFCASSSGWTDEGDTQYFGPGTRLTVL.

In its sample, this clone was seen a few times. The V gene is TRBV27, the J gene TRBJ2-2, with D tentatively TRBD2 (5 bases). V gave up 5 bases and J gave up 0 bases, with 13 bases separating them. This CDR3 has 16 amino acids. Germline V CDR1 and CDR2: MNHEY, SMNVEV (reference sequence). The CDR3 region has the DNA TGTGCCAGCAGTCCGTTCGGGGAACCGAACACCGGGGAGCTGTTTTTT. Translating gives CASSPFGEPNTGELFF.

The chain combines TRBV18 with TRBJ1-1; D remains ambiguous. Trimming shortened V by 4 bases and J by 2 bases, and 5 bases separated the two germline ends. The CDR3 covers 12 residues. Looked up from germline, CDR1 is KGHSH and CDR2 is LQKENI. The CDR3 region has the DNA TGTGCCAGCTCACTTTTTAACACTGAAGCTTTCTTT. Protein: CASSLFNTEAFF. Supplemented by reference TRBV18 and TRBJ1-1, the full variable domain reads NAGVMQNPRHLVRRRGQEARLRCSPMKGHSHVYWYRQLPEEGLKFMVYLQKENIIDESGMPKERFSAEFPKEGPSILRIQQVVRGDSAAYFCASSLFNTEAFFGQGTRLTVV.

The chain uses TRBV4-2 and TRBJ2-7; D may be TRBD2 (5 bases). Per the germline V gene, CDR1 is LGHNA and CDR2 is YNFKEQ. The ends were cut back, 0 bases at V and 6 bases at J, with 9 bases in the middle. The CDR3 sequence is 13 residues long. CDR3 amino acids: CASSQDLALEQYF. The CDR3 nucleotides read TGTGCCAGCAGCCAAGATCTAGCCCTCGAGCAGTACTTC.

J is TRBJ1-4 and V is TRBV7-9; D perhaps matches TRBD1 (6 bases). V shed 5 bases and J shed 5 bases, with 18 bases lying between them. The CDR3 covers 16 residues. Germline CDR1 SEHNR, CDR2 FQNEAQ (reference sequence). DNA of the CDR3: TGTGCCAGCAGCCCACCCCGGACAGACGAAAATGAAAAACTGTTTTTT. It yields the protein CASSPPRTDENEKLFF.

Points on this clone: Within the sample, other DNA sequences also encode this same CDR3. The V gene is TRBV19, the J gene TRBJ2-7, with 8 bases aligning to TRBD2. This CDR3 contains 14 residues. V shed 3 bases and J 3 bases; nucleotides not matched to a gene: 4. Germline V gene lookup returns CDR1 LNHDA and CDR2 SQIVND (reference sequence). CDR3 in DNA: TGTGCCAGTAGTATGGGACTAGGCGTCTACGAGCAGTACTTC. Translation gives CASSMGLGVYEQYF.

V gene TRBV27 combines with J gene TRBJ2-1; TRBD2 agrees at 12 bases. CDR3 length equals 16 residues. V shed 7 bases, J shed 0 bases, and the junction held 4 bases outside the gene matches. CDR1 is MNHEY, CDR2 SMNVEV, per germline (reference sequence). In nucleotides, the CDR3 is TGTGCCAGCACACTAGCGGGAGGAAGCTCCTACAATGAGCAGTTCTTC. Translation gives CASTLAGGSSYNEQFF.

This chain connects TRBV4-1 to TRBJ2-7; 9 bases align to TRBD1. Germline-derived CDR1 and CDR2 are MGHRA and YSYEKL. V dropped 2 bases and J dropped 0; count of bases not matched to a gene: 2. This CDR3 contains 15 residues. CDR3 amino acids: CASSQSTGGSYEQYF. The CDR3 nucleotides are TGCGCCAGCAGCCAATCGACAGGGGGCTCCTACGAGCAGTACTTC.

This clone was observed once. The chain is built from TRBV15 and TRBJ1-4; 8 bases match TRBD1. This CDR3 comprises 15 residues. CDR1 is LNHNV and CDR2 is YYDKDF in the germline V gene (reference sequence). The trim removed 3 bases at V and 12 bases at J, leaving 12 bases unmatched. Here the CDR3 reads CATSSLRQGIGELFF. The CDR3 DNA is TGTGCCACCAGCAGTTTACGACAGGGGATCGGAGAACTGTTTTTT.

CDR3 nucleotides: TGTGCCAGCAGCTTAGATCGCTCACAGGGTGTCGTAGATACGCAGTATTTT. It specifies CASSLDRSQGVVDTQYF. The chain recombines TRBV11-2 with TRBJ2-3; possible D gene TRBD1, 6 bases. The V gene lost 0 bases and the J gene lost 5 bases, with 18 bases spanning the gap. There are 17 residues in the CDR3. The germline CDR1 and CDR2 sequences are SGHAT and FQNNGV.

The chain uses TRBV19 and TRBJ1-2; 7 bases map to TRBD1. V was pared by 7 bases and J by 8 bases, with 10 bases of the junction left unmatched. Germline V lookup: CDR1 LNHDA, CDR2 SQIVND (reference sequence). This CDR3 contains 13 residues. CDR3 in DNA: TGTGCCAGTACTTGGGGACAGAACCAGGGCTACACCTTC. It codes for CASTWGQNQGYTF.

This clone is a singleton in its sample. The V and J genes are TRBV27 and TRBJ1-2, with 7 positions matching TRBD1. The trim removed 1 base at V and 5 bases at J, leaving 10 bases unmatched. In germline, CDR1 is MNHEY, CDR2 SMNVEV (reference sequence). This CDR3 is 16 amino acids long. The CDR3 bases are TGTGCCAGCAGTTTATACGGGGGAGGGGGCGGTTATGGCTACACCTTC. Protein sequence: CASSLYGGGGGYGYTF.

V usage is TRBV10-3 and J usage is TRBJ2-1; TRBD2 matches at 11 bases. Trimming at V came to 6 bases and at J to 5 bases, leaving 6 bases not matched to a gene. The CDR3 runs to 15 residues. CDR1 is ENHRY and CDR2 is SYGVKD in the germline V gene. The CDR3 coding sequence is TGTGCCATCAGGGATCCGGGACTAGCGGACAATGAGCAGTTCTTC. It translates to CAIRDPGLADNEQFF.

This chain connects TRBV5-6 to TRBJ1-2, with D tentatively TRBD1 (6 bases). Germline CDR1 SGHDT, CDR2 YYEEEE. Trimming took off 5 bases at V and 7 bases at J, with 18 bases between the two ends. The CDR3 is 14 amino acids. The CDR3 region is CASRKTTGTTGYTF. CDR3 in DNA: TGTGCCAGCAGGAAGACAACAGGGACTACTGGCTACACCTTC. The full variable domain, its missing parts supplied by reference TRBV5-6 and TRBJ1-2, is DAGVTQSPTHLIKTRGQQVTLRCSPKSGHDTVSWYQQALGQGPQFIFQYYEEEERQRGNFPDRFSGHQFPNYSSELNVNALLLGDSALYLCASRKTTGTTGYTFGSGTRLTVV.

This clone was seen more than once but under ten times. At the DNA level, this CDR3 is encoded by other sequences in the same sample as well. The rearrangement uses TRBV5-6 and TRBJ1-1; D gene unclear. Trimming pared 0 bases from V and 2 bases from J, leaving 2 bases between. CDR1 and CDR2 (germline): SGHDT, YYEEEE. This CDR3 has 12 amino acids. CDR3 protein: CASSLVNTEAFF. CDR3 nucleotide sequence: TGTGCCAGCAGCTTGGTAAACACTGAAGCTTTCTTT.

The chain combines TRBV9 with TRBJ1-1; a possible D gene is TRBD1 (5 bases). V gave up 1 base and J gave up 0 bases, with 16 bases separating them. This CDR3 has 17 amino acids. The germline gives CDR1 SGDLS, CDR2 YYNGEE. CDR3 loop: CASSVFDSHGVNTEAFF. CDR3 DNA sequence: TGTGCCAGCAGCGTATTCGACAGCCATGGGGTGAACACTGAAGCTTTCTTT.

This chain connects TRBV5-6 to TRBJ2-5, with TRBD2 as a possible D gene (5 bases). V was trimmed by 4 bases and J by 2 bases, leaving 9 bases between them. Germline V gives CDR1 SGHDT, CDR2 YYEEEE. The CDR3 runs to 13 residues. CDR3 nucleotide sequence: TGTGCCAGCAGCCCCGAGGGACAAGAGACCCAGTACTTC. Translated, it gives CASSPEGQETQYF. The whole variable domain, filled in from reference TRBV5-6 and TRBJ2-5, reads DAGVTQSPTHLIKTRGQQVTLRCSPKSGHDTVSWYQQALGQGPQFIFQYYEEEERQRGNFPDRFSGHQFPNYSSELNVNALLLGDSALYLCASSPEGQETQYFGPGTRLLVL.

The chain carries TRBV29-1 and TRBJ1-2; D not certain. Germline CDR1 SQVTM, CDR2 ANQGSEA. This CDR3 spans 12 amino acids. V was shortened by 6 bases and J by 4 bases, with 12 bases between the two germline ends. The CDR3, as DNA: TGCAGCGTCGGTTCTGACCTCTATGGCTACACCTTC. This encodes CSVGSDLYGYTF.

The gene calls are TRBV6-4 and TRBJ1-6; the D is unclear. The CDR3 is 15 residues long. CDR1 and CDR2 (germline): MRHNA, SNTAGT. The germline V and J ends were trimmed by 8 bases and 0 bases, with 11 bases remaining between them. Here the CDR3 reads CASQTESSYNSPLHF. Here the CDR3 DNA reads TGTGCCAGCCAAACAGAGAGCTCCTATAATTCACCCCTCCACTTT.

The chain combines TRBV4-3 with TRBJ2-1, with 9 nucleotides matching TRBD2. This CDR3 region has 15 residues. The germline gives CDR1 LGHNA, CDR2 YSLEER. J lost 6 bases, V lost 4 bases, and 7 bases had no gene match. CDR3 coding DNA: TGCGCCAGCAGCCCCTGGACTAGCGACGGCAATGAGCAGTTCTTC. Its translation: CASSPWTSDGNEQFF.

The V call is TRBV6-1, the J call TRBJ1-1; no clear D. The CDR3 length is 16 residues. Germline values: CDR1 MNHNS, CDR2 SASEGT. Trimming took off 2 bases at V and 8 bases at J, with 21 bases between the two ends. The CDR3 is CASSERVTPGGPEAFF. The CDR3 nucleotides are TGTGCCAGCAGTGAAAGGGTCACTCCGGGAGGCCCGGAAGCTTTCTTT.

V and J are TRBV7-9 and TRBJ2-1; D is uncertain. V shed 0 bases and J shed 1 base, with 7 bases lying between them. The CDR3 consists of 15 residues. Germline CDR1 is SEHNR and CDR2 is FQNEAQ (reference sequence). CDR3 sequence reads: CASSLAMGSYNEQFF. As DNA, the CDR3 is TGTGCCAGCAGCTTAGCGATGGGTTCCTACAATGAGCAGTTCTTC.

The chain couples TRBV7-9 to TRBJ2-7, with D tentatively TRBD1 (6 bases). This CDR3 region has 14 residues. Germline V lookup: CDR1 SEHNR, CDR2 FQNEAQ (reference sequence). V lost 4 bases and J lost 3, with 13 bases in between. CDR3 nucleotides: TGTGCCAGCAGCTCCATTACAGGGAGCTACGAGCAGTACTTC. Translating it yields CASSSITGSYEQYF.

The rearrangement uses TRBV30 and TRBJ1-5, with TRBD1 matching over 9 bases. There are 15 residues in the CDR3. Germline CDR1 GTSNPN, CDR2 SVGIG (reference sequence). V was clipped by 2 bases and J by 9 bases; unmatched bases: 11. The CDR3 loop is CAWSSDRGSGVPQHF. In nucleotides, the CDR3 is TGTGCCTGGAGTTCCGACAGGGGGTCCGGTGTGCCCCAGCATTTT. The variable domain in full, completed from reference TRBV30 and TRBJ1-5, reads SQTIHQWPATLVQPVGSPLSLECTVEGTSNPNLYWYRQAAGRGLQLLFYSVGIGQISSEVPQNLSASRPQDRQFILSSKKLLLSDSGFYLCAWSSDRGSGVPQHFGDGTRLSIL.

The genes are TRBV7-2 and TRBJ2-1, with a tentative D call TRBD2 (5 bases). Germline V gene sequence: CDR1 SGHTA, CDR2 FQGNSA. This CDR3 has 18 residues. With 0 bases removed from V and 0 bases from J, the gap between germline ends came to 15 bases. Here the CDR3 reads CASSLALAAMSSYNEQFF. CDR3 DNA: TGTGCCAGCAGCTTAGCGCTAGCCGCCATGAGCTCCTACAATGAGCAGTTCTTC.